Below are 26 T cell receptor beta chains sequenced from a single sample in a study of cytomegalovirus exposure and HLA in healthy donors. In the PCR, 60 Vbeta and 13 Jbeta primers were used. Some clones are missing from TCRdb's copy, which holds only in-frame ones; the method was immunoSEQ multiplex PCR. Of about 120,000 clones detected, roughly four fifths appear once; the ten largest clones hold about 1.8%. Sample: PBMCs. Receptors were obtained from a man in his forties in good health and CMV-seronegative.

The rearrangement joins TRBV7-5 to TRBJ2-5; the D call of TRBD2 is as the table states it, not checked on the DNA. TRBV7-5 is marked as a pseudogene. The CDR3 runs to 15 residues. The CDR3, as DNA: TGTGCCATGAAGCGGACTAGCGGCCCCCATTTGGGCCAGTACTTC. It is translated as CAMKRTSGPHLGQYF.

V usage is TRBV5-4 and J usage is TRBJ2-5, with a possible D match to TRBD1 (7 bases). The V end lost 4 bases, the J end lost 4 bases, and 20 bases lay between the germline ends. Germline V gives CDR1 SGHNT, CDR2 YYREEE (reference sequence). The CDR3 covers 16 residues. The CDR3: CASSGGGAGRAETQYF. The DNA of the CDR3 is TGTGCCAGCAGCGGAGGGGGCGCGGGGCGGGCAGAGACCCAGTACTTC.

This chain joins TRBV13 and TRBJ1-5; D is possibly TRBD1 (6 bases). V shed 0 bases and J shed 6 bases, with 9 bases lying between them. Germline-derived CDR1 and CDR2 are PRHDT and FYEKMQ (reference sequence). This CDR3 region has 14 residues. CDR3 sequence: CASSLGAGVQPQHF. The CDR3 coding sequence is TGTGCCAGCAGCTTAGGCGCAGGGGTTCAGCCCCAGCATTTT.

The rearrangement joins TRBV20-1 to TRBJ1-1, with a possible D match to TRBD1 (5 bases). V was trimmed by 2 bases and J by 5 bases, leaving 6 bases between them. The V gene's germline CDR1 is DFQATT and CDR2 SNEGSKA (reference sequence). This CDR3 is built from 11 residues. CDR3 coding DNA: TGCAGTGCTAGAACAGGAACTGAAGCTTTCTTT. It is translated as CSARTGTEAFF.

Only a few counts were recorded for this clone. The genes are TRBV2 and TRBJ2-7, with a possible D match to TRBD2 (5 bases). Trimming pared 6 bases from V and 2 bases from J, leaving 5 bases between. CDR1 and CDR2 from the germline V gene are SNHLY and FYNNEI. The CDR3 consists of 11 residues. For the CDR3, the DNA is TGTGCCAGCAGGGAGGCCTACGAGCAGTACTTC. Amino acids: CASREAYEQYF.

V is TRBV5-1 and J is TRBJ2-1; 9 nucleotides agree with TRBD1. V trimming: 4 bases; J trimming: 8 bases; junction bases outside the gene matches: 4. CDR1 and CDR2 from the germline V gene are SGHRS and YFSETQ. CDR3 length equals 13 residues. CDR3 loop: CASSEQGAYEQFF. CDR3 nucleotides: TGCGCCAGCAGCGAACAGGGGGCCTATGAGCAGTTCTTC.

This clone was seen just once. One end of the junction varies from germline; a read error may be responsible. This sample also contains other DNA sequences that code for the same CDR3. The chain joins TRBV2 to TRBJ1-1; weak D call: TRBD1 (6 bases). The CDR3 extends over 14 amino acids. CDR1 is SNHLY and CDR2 is FYNNEI in the germline V gene. The CDR3 protein is CASTAGTPNTEAFF. Written as DNA, the CDR3 is TGTGCCAGCACGGCTGGGACACCGAACACTGAAGCCTTCTTT. The full variable domain, with the rest looked up from reference TRBV2 and TRBJ1-1, is EPEVTQTPSHQVTQMGQEVILRCVPISNHLYFYWYRQILGQKVEFLVSFYNNEISEKSEIFDDQFSVERPDGSNFTLKIRSTKLEDSAMYFCASTAGTPNTEAFFGQGTRLTVV.

The J gene is TRBJ2-1, the V gene TRBV9; D is possibly TRBD2 (7 bases). Trimming shortened V by 0 bases and J by 6 bases, and 13 bases separated the two germline ends. The CDR3 contains 15 residues. Germline CDR1 reads SGDLS; CDR2 reads YYNGEE. The CDR3 protein is CASSVGRGRGNEQFF. The CDR3 nucleotides read TGTGCCAGCAGCGTAGGGCGGGGGCGCGGCAATGAGCAGTTCTTC.

The genes are TRBV5-4 and TRBJ1-6, with D hard to call. V gave up 0 bases and J gave up 10 bases, with 11 bases separating them. Germline V lookup: CDR1 SGHNT, CDR2 YYREEE (reference sequence). The CDR3 extends over 14 amino acids. The CDR3 protein is CASSLERSWSPLHF. In nucleotides, the CDR3 is TGTGCCAGCAGCTTGGAAAGGAGTTGGTCACCCCTCCACTTT.

Notes on this clone: Mismatch with germline at one junction end may stem from a read error. The chain couples TRBV29-1 to TRBJ1-2; possible D gene TRBD1, 5 bases. CDR1 and CDR2 (germline): SQVTM, ANQGSEA. This CDR3 comprises 12 residues. The CDR3 DNA sequence: TGCAGCGTTGAAAGCCGGGACTCCGGAGCCCACTTC. Translating gives CSVESRDSGAHF.

The CDR3 DNA reads as TGTGCCAGCAGTCGAAACCCCCAGTCGAACACTGAAGCTTTCTTT. Its translation: CASSRNPQSNTEAFF. V is TRBV7-8 and J is TRBJ1-1; D gene uncertain. V shed 6 bases and J shed 1 base, with 15 bases lying between them. Germline lookup yields CDR1 SGHVS and CDR2 FQNEAQ. This CDR3 comprises 15 residues.

The chain couples TRBV21-1 to TRBJ2-6; the table names TRBD1, a call not compared with the DNA. TRBV21-1 is a recognized pseudogene. The CDR3 spans 16 residues. In DNA, the CDR3 is TGTGCCAGCGGCAAGACAGGGGGAACTGGGGCCAACGTCCTGACTTTC. This encodes CASGKTGGTGANVLTF.

This clone was found a few times. The gene calls are TRBV27 and TRBJ2-1, with D perhaps TRBD2 (6 bases). CDR1 is MNHEY and CDR2 is SMNVEV in the germline V gene (reference sequence). V was pared by 5 bases and J by 2 bases, with 13 bases between. This CDR3 is 15 amino acids long. CDR3 region: CASSPGERTYNEQFF. The CDR3 nucleotides are TGTGCCAGCAGTCCGGGGGAGCGGACCTACAATGAGCAGTTCTTC.

This clone has just one count. The DNA for the CDR3 is TGCAGCGCTTCCGGGACTTTGAACACTGAAGCTTTCTTT. Translation: CSASGTLNTEAFF. This chain links TRBV29-1 with TRBJ1-1, with a possible D match to TRBD1 (5 bases). This CDR3 is 13 amino acids long. V lost 7 bases and J lost 0, with 12 bases in between. CDR1 SQVTM and CDR2 ANQGSEA come from the germline V gene.

The chain is built from TRBV7-2 and TRBJ2-5, with TRBD1 identical over 7 bases. This CDR3 has 14 amino acids. Trimming took 5 bases from V and 7 from J; bases not matched to a gene: 10. Germline CDR1 is SGHTA and CDR2 is FQGNSA. The CDR3 nucleotides are TGTGCCAGCAGCGCCAAAGGGGGCGCGGGGACCCAGTACTTC. Amino acid sequence: CASSAKGGAGTQYF.

This chain links TRBV9 with TRBJ2-1; TRBD1 agrees at 7 bases. The CDR3 has 14 residues. The germline gives CDR1 SGDLS, CDR2 YYNGEE. The junction had 9 bases not matched to a gene; V was cut back by 5 bases and J by 7 bases. CDR3 sequence reads: CASSPTGQTNEQFF. CDR3 sequence (DNA): TGTGCCAGCAGTCCAACGGGACAGACAAATGAGCAGTTCTTC.

The sample holds a few counts of this clone. The chain links TRBV7-6 to TRBJ2-1, with 7 nucleotides matching TRBD2. The CDR3 covers 13 residues. In germline, CDR1 is SGHVS, CDR2 FNYEAQ. J gave up 2 bases and V 8 bases, and 3 bases lay outside the gene matches. This CDR3 is CASVAGAYNEQFF. The CDR3 DNA follows: TGTGCCAGCGTAGCGGGTGCCTACAATGAGCAGTTCTTC.

The chain couples TRBV12-5 to TRBJ2-7; TRBD1 agrees at 8 bases. Losses at the gene ends were 1 base for V and 2 bases for J; bases not matched to a gene: 1. There are 14 residues in the CDR3. The germline CDR1 and CDR2 sequences are LGHNT and FRNRAP. The CDR3 DNA reads as TGTGCTAGTGGTTTGGGGGACAGGACCTACGAGCAGTACTTC. It specifies CASGLGDRTYEQYF.

The genes are TRBV2 and TRBJ1-5; D gene unclear. Germline V lookup: CDR1 SNHLY, CDR2 FYNNEI. This CDR3 is 14 amino acids long. Trimming stripped 6 bases from V and 2 bases from J, with 11 bases between. The CDR3 loop is CASRGLSGNQPQHF. As DNA, the CDR3 is TGTGCCAGCAGGGGCCTCTCTGGCAATCAGCCCCAGCATTTT.

The chain carries TRBV13 and TRBJ2-5, with 12 positions matching TRBD2. CDR1 is PRHDT, CDR2 FYEKMQ, per germline (reference sequence). The V segment lost 5 bases and the J segment 12 bases; nucleotides outside the gene matches: 16. There are 16 residues in the CDR3. The DNA for the CDR3 is TGTGCCAGCAGCCCATGGGGTCGGCTAGCGGGAGGGTGTAAGTACTTC. Protein: CASSPWGRLAGGCKYF.

In its sample, this clone was seen a few times. V usage is TRBV11-2 and J usage is TRBJ2-4, with unresolved D. V was pared by 5 bases and J by 0 bases, with 14 bases between. This CDR3 has 16 residues. Germline CDR1 reads SGHAT; CDR2 reads FQNNGV. This CDR3 is CASSPRVQIAKNIQYF. The CDR3 DNA is TGTGCCAGCAGCCCACGGGTGCAGATAGCCAAAAACATTCAGTACTTC.

V and J are TRBV27 and TRBJ1-5, with 11 positions matching TRBD1. This CDR3 spans 13 amino acids. CDR1 and CDR2 (germline): MNHEY, SMNVEV (reference sequence). J was trimmed by 7 bases and V by 8 bases; bases with no gene match: 4. CDR3 coding DNA: TGTGCCAGCGGACAGGGGGCGAGGCAGCCCCAGCATTTT. Translated: CASGQGARQPQHF.

Worth noting for this clone: Distinct nucleotide sequences in the sample also encode this CDR3. The gene calls are TRBV27 and TRBJ2-5; tentative D call: TRBD2 (5 bases). Deletions cut 8 bases from V and 5 bases from J, with 18 bases between. Germline assignment: CDR1 MNHEY and CDR2 SMNVEV (reference sequence). The CDR3 sequence is 14 residues long. This CDR3 reads CASSRLGRGETQYF. In DNA, the CDR3 is TGTGCCAGCTCCCGCCTAGGGAGAGGGGAGACCCAGTACTTC.

The chain combines TRBV19 with TRBJ1-1; 8 bases are shared with TRBD1. The V gene's germline CDR1 is LNHDA and CDR2 SQIVND (reference sequence). V lost 2 bases and J lost 5; bases outside the gene matches: 4. The CDR3 is made up of 14 amino acids. CDR3 nucleotides: TGTGCCAGTAGTATACAGGGGGCGCAGACTGAAGCTTTCTTT. It specifies CASSIQGAQTEAFF.

This chain links TRBV30 with TRBJ1-1; D gene ambiguous. Germline assignment: CDR1 GTSNPN and CDR2 SVGIG (reference sequence). V was pared by 0 bases and J by 2 bases, with 7 bases between. CDR3 length equals 13 residues. As DNA, the CDR3 is TGTGCCTGGAGTGTAGCTACTAACACTGAAGCTTTCTTT. Its translation: CAWSVATNTEAFF.

The gene calls are TRBV28 and TRBJ1-4, with TRBD1 as a possible D gene (6 bases). Trimming took 5 bases from V and 8 from J, leaving 15 bases between them. Germline CDR1 and CDR2: MDHEN and SYDVKM. The CDR3 totals 14 residues. The DNA of the CDR3 is TGTGCCAGCAGTGCGGACAGTGGGTACGAAAAACTGTTTTTT. It is translated as CASSADSGYEKLFF.